The rows below give T cell receptor beta chains drawn from one sample of a study of spatial heterogeneity in lung cancer. TCRdb re-analysed the 5' RACE reads in MiXCR, keeping a single row per CDR3 protein. This table holds roughly 120,000 distinct CDR3 sequences, 12% found once. The source was PBMCs, collected at follow-up. The receptors originated from a male donor with early-stage non-small cell lung cancer. The CDR3 runs from the conserved cysteine through the conserved F or W. The order of the fields is clone size, D gene, V gene, J gene, CDR3 DNA, CDR3 protein. The D gene is left open where the match is weak. Size values are once, few and many counts, or a class for expanded clones, and some rows have none.

many	-	TRBV2	TRBJ2-3	TGTGCCAGCATCCTCGGAGGACCAGATACGCAGTATTTT	CASILGGPDTQYF
few	-	TRBV2	TRBJ1-5	TGTGCCAGCAGCGACGAGGGATTCGATCAGCCCCAGCATTTT	CASSDEGFDQPQHF
few	TRBD1	TRBV3-1	TRBJ2-3	TGTGCCAGCACCCCCTCTTGGCCGGACAGGGGAACAGATACGCAGTATTTT	CASTPSWPDRGTDTQYF
-	-	TRBV7-6	TRBJ2-1	TGTGCCAGCAGCCGACTGAAGGGTCCCGGCTCCTACAATGAGCAGTTCTTC	CASSRLKGPGSYNEQFF
-	-	TRBV4-3	TRBJ2-3	TGCGCCAGCAGCCAAGTAACGGGGGTCACAGATACGCAGTATTTT	CASSQVTGVTDTQYF
-	-	TRBV29-1	TRBJ1-1	TGCAGCGTTACCGGGACAATGAACACTGAAGCTTTCTTT	CSVTGTMNTEAFF
many	-	TRBV5-6	TRBJ1-1	TGTGCCAGCAGCACCGGGACATGGGGTGAAGCTTTCTTT	CASSTGTWGEAFF
many	-	TRBV6-5	TRBJ1-6	TGTGCCAGCAGTTTAGGAGGGACAATAGATTCACCCCTCCACTTT	CASSLGGTIDSPLHF
few	-	TRBV10-2	TRBJ1-1	TGCGCCAGCAGTGAGGTTTGGCGGACTGAAGCTTTCTTT	CASSEVWRTEAFF
-	-	TRBV20-1	TRBJ1-5	TGTAGTGCTGGGACACCTTGGGGGTCCGATCAGCCCCAGCATTTT	CSAGTPWGSDQPQHF
-	-	TRBV7-2	TRBJ2-3	TGTGCCAGCAGCTTTGACAGGTTCACAGATACGCAGTATTTT	CASSFDRFTDTQYF
-	-	TRBV29-1	TRBJ1-4	TGCAGCGTTGATGTCGGGATACTACCGGGACCCGAAAAACTGTTTTTT	CSVDVGILPGPEKLFF
few	-	TRBV5-1	TRBJ2-1	TGCGCCAGCAGCTTGGACTTCCCACAGGGTTACAATGAGCAGTTCTTC	CASSLDFPQGYNEQFF
many	TRBD2	TRBV4-2	TRBJ2-5	TGTGCCAGCAGCCAAGCCCTAGCGGGGGGGCTAAAGACCCAGTACTTC	CASSQALAGGLKTQYF
-	-	TRBV10-1	TRBJ2-3	TGCGCCAGCAGTGAGGTACTAGCAGATACGCAGTATTTT	CASSEVLADTQYF
-	-	TRBV28	TRBJ2-3	TGTGCCAGCAGTTTTAGAAGGCTGGATACGCAGTATTTT	CASSFRRLDTQYF
-	TRBD2	TRBV28	TRBJ2-7	TGTGCCAGCAGTTTATTGGCACTAGCGGCCTACGAGCAGTACTTC	CASSLLALAAYEQYF
-	-	TRBV6-1	TRBJ2-2	TGTGCCAGCAGTGAAGGGCTGCTTCAGAACACCGGGGAGCTGTTTTTT	CASSEGLLQNTGELFF
many	-	TRBV25-1	TRBJ2-1	TGTGCCAGCAGTGGGTCGGCCGGAACAGGACCCTACAATGAGCAGTTCTTC	CASSGSAGTGPYNEQFF
many	TRBD2	TRBV28	TRBJ2-1	TGTGCCAGCAGGGGACTAGCAAAGCTCAATGAGCAGTTCTTC	CASRGLAKLNEQFF